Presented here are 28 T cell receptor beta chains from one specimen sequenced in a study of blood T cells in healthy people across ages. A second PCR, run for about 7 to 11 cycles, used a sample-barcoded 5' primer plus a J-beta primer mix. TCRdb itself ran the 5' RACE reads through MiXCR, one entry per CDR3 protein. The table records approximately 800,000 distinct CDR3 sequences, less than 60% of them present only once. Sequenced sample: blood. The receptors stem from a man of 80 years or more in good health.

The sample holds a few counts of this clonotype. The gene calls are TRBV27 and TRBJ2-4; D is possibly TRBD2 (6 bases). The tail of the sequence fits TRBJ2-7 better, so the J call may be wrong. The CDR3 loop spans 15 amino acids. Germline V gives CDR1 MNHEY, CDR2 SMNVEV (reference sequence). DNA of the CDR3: TGTGCCGTGAGGGGTTTAGATGGGACTGGGGGCGAGCAGTACTTC. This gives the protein CAVRGLDGTGGEQYF.

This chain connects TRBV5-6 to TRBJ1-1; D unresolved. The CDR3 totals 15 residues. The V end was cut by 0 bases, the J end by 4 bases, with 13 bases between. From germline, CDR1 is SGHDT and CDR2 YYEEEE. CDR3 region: CASSLDRGWGTEAFF. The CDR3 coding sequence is TGTGCCAGCAGCTTGGATCGGGGTTGGGGCACTGAAGCTTTCTTT.

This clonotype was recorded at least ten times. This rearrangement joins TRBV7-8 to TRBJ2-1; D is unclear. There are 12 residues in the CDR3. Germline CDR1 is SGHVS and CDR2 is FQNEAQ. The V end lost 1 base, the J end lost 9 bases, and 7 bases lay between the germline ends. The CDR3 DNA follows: TGTGCCAGCAGCTTAGAACATTGTGAGCAGTTCTTC. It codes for CASSLEHCEQFF.

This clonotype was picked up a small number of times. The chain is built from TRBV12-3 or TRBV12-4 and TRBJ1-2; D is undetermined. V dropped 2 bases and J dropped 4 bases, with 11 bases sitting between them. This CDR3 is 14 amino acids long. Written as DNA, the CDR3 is TGTGCCAGCAGTTTATCATCAGGCACCTATGGCTACACCTTC. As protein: CASSLSSGTYGYTF.

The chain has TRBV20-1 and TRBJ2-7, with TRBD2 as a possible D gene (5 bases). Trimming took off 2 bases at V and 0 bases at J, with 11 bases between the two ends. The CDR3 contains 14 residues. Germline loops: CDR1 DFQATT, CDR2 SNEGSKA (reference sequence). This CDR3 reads CSARSRLSSYEQYF. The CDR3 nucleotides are TGCAGTGCTAGATCTAGACTATCCTCCTACGAGCAGTACTTC.

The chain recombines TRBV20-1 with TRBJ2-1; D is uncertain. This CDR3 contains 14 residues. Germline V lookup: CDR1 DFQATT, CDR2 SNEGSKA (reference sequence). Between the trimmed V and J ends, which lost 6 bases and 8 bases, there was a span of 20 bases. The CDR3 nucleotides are TGCAGTGCCCATCCGGGCCTCAGTTCGGATGAGCAGTTCTTC. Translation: CSAHPGLSSDEQFF.

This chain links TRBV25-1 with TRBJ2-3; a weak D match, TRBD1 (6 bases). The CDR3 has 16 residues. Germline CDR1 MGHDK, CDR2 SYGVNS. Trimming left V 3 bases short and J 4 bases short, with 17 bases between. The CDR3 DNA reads TGTGCCAGCAGTGAGCAGGACAGCCGCTCGGCAGATACGCAGTATTTT. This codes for CASSEQDSRSADTQYF.

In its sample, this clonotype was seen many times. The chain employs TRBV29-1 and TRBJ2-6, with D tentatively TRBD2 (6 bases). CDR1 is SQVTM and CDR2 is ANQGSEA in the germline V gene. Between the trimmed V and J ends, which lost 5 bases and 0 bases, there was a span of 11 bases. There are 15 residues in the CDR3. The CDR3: CSVRGFGSGANVLTF. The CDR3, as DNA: TGCAGCGTTCGGGGGTTCGGCTCTGGGGCCAACGTCCTGACTTTC.

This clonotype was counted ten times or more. CDR3 protein: CASSLTGGEETQYF. DNA of the CDR3: TGCGCCAGCAGCTTGACAGGGGGCGAGGAGACCCAGTACTTC. The chain links TRBV5-1 to TRBJ2-5; 9 bases map to TRBD1. The CDR3 totals 14 residues. Germline loops: CDR1 SGHRS, CDR2 YFSETQ. Losses at the gene ends were 1 base for V and 5 bases for J; bases not matched to a gene: 3.

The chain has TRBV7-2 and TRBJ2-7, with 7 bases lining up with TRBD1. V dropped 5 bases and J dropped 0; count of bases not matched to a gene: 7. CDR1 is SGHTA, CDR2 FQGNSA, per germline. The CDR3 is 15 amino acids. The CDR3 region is CASSRTGVNSYEQYF. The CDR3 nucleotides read TGTGCCAGCAGCCGAACAGGGGTCAACTCCTACGAGCAGTACTTC.

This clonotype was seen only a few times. The CDR3 DNA sequence: TGTGCCATCACGAGGGGTGTCGACACTGAAGCTTTCTTT. Translating gives CAITRGVDTEAFF. V is TRBV10-3 and J is TRBJ1-1, with D tentatively TRBD1 (5 bases). The V end lost 7 bases, the J end lost 3 bases, and 12 bases lay between the germline ends. This CDR3 is 13 amino acids long. Germline V CDR1 and CDR2: ENHRY, SYGVKD.

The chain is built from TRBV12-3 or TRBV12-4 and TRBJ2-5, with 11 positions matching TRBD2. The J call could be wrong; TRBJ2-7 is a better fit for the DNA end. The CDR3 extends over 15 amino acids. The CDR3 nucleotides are TGTGCCAGCAGCCCGACTAGCGGGGCCGCCTACGAGCAGTACTTC. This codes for CASSPTSGAAYEQYF.

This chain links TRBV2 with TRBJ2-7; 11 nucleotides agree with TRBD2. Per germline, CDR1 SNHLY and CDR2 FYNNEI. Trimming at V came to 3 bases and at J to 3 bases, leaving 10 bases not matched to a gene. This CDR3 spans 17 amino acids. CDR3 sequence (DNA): TGTGCCAGCAGTGATCTGGGGACTAGCGGTGGGGTCTACGAGCAGTACTTC. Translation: CASSDLGTSGGVYEQYF.

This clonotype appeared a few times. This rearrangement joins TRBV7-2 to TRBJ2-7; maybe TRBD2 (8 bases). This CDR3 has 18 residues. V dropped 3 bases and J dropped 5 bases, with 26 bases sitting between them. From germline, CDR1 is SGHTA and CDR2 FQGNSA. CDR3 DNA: TGTGCCAGCAGCTTGTACAGGGGTCCCGGGACTAGAATACACGAGCAGTACTTC. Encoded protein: CASSLYRGPGTRIHEQYF. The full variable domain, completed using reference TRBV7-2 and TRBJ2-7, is GAGVSQSPSNKVTEKGKDVELRCDPISGHTALYWYRQSLGQGLEFLIYFQGNSAPDKSGLPSDRFSAERTGGSVSTLTIQRTQQEDSAVYLCASSLYRGPGTRIHEQYFGPGTRLTVT.

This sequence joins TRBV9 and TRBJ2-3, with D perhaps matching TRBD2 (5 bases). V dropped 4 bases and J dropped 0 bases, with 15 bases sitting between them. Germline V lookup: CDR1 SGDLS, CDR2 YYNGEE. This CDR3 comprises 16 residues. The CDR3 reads CASSPVAPFSTDTQYF. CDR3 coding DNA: TGTGCCAGCAGCCCTGTAGCGCCCTTCAGCACAGATACGCAGTATTTT.

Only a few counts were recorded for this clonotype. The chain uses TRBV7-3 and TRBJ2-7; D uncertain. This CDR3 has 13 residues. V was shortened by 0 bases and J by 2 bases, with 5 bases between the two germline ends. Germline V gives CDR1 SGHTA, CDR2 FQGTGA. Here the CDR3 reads CASSLTETYEQYF. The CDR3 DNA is TGTGCCAGCAGCTTAACAGAGACCTACGAGCAGTACTTC.

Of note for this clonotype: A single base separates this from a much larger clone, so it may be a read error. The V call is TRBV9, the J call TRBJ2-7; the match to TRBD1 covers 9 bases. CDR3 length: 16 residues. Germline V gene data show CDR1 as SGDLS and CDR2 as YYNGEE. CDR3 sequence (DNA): TGTGCCGGCAGCGTCCGGGGGGACAGGGCCGTTTACGAGCAGTACTTC. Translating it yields CAGSVRGDRAVYEQYF.

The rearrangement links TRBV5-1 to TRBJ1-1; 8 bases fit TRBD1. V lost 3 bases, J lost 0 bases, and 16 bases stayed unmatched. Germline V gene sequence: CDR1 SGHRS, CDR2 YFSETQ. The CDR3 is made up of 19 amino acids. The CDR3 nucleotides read TGCGCCAGCAGCTGGGCGGCGACCGGGACAGGAGGGATGAACACTGAAGCTTTCTTT. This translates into CASSWAATGTGGMNTEAFF. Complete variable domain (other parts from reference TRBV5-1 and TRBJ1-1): KAGVTQTPRYLIKTRGQQVTLSCSPISGHRSVSWYQQTPGQGLQFLFEYFSETQRNKGNFPGRFSGRQFSNSRSEMNVSTLELGDSALYLCASSWAATGTGGMNTEAFFGQGTRLTVV.

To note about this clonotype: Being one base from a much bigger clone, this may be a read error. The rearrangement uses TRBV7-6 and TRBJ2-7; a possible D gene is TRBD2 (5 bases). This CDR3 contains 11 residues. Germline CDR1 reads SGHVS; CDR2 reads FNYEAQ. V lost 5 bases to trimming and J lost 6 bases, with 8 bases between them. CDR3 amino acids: CASSVEGEQYF. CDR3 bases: TGTGCCAGCAGCGTAGAGGGCGAGCAGTACTTC.

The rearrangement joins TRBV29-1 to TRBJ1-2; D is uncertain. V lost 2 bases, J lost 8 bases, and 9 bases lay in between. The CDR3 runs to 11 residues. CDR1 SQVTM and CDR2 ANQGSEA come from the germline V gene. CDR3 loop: CSVERGCGYTF. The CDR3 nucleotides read TGCAGCGTTGAACGGGGTTGCGGCTACACCTTC.

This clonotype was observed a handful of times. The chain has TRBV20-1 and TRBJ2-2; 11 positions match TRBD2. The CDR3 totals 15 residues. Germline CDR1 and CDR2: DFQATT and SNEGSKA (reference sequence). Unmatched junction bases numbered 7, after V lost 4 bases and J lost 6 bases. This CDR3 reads CSATTTSGSAGELFF. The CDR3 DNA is TGCAGTGCTACGACTACTAGCGGGAGCGCCGGGGAGCTGTTTTTT.

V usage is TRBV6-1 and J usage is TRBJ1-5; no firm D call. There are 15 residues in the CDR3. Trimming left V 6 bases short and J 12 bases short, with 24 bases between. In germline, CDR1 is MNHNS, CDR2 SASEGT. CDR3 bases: TGTGCCAGCAGCGCATCAGTTAACCGATTGGCGGACCAGCATTTT. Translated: CASSASVNRLADQHF.

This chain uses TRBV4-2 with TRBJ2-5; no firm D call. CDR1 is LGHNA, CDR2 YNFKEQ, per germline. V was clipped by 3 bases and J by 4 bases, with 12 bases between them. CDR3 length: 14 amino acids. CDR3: CASSQTDMIETQYF. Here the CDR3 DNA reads TGTGCCAGCAGCCAGACCGACATGATAGAGACCCAGTACTTC.

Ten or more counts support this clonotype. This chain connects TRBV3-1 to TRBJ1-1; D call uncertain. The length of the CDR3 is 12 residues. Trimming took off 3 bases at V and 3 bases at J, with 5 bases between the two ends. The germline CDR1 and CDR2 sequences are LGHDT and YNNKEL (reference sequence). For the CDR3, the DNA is TGTGCCAGCAGCCATGGGGACACTGAAGCTTTCTTT. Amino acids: CASSHGDTEAFF.

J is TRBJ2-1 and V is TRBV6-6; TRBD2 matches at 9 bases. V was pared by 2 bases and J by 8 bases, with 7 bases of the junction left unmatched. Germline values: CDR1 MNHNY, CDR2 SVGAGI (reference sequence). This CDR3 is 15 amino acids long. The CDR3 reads CASSYGTSLIDEQFF. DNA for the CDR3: TGTGCCAGCAGTTACGGGACTAGCCTTATCGATGAGCAGTTCTTC.

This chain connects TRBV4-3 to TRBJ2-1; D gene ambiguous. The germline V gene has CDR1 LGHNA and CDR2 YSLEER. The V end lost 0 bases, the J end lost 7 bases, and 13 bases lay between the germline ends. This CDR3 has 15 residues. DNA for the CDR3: TGCGCCAGCAGCCAAGATCGGGTGGAGTGGAATGAGCAGTTCTTC. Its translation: CASSQDRVEWNEQFF.

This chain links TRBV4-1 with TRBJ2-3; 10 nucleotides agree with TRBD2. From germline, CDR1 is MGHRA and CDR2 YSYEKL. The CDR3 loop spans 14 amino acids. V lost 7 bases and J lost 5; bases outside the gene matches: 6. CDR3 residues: CASTSGGAGDTQYF. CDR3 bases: TGCGCCAGCACAAGCGGGGGGGCGGGAGATACGCAGTATTTT.

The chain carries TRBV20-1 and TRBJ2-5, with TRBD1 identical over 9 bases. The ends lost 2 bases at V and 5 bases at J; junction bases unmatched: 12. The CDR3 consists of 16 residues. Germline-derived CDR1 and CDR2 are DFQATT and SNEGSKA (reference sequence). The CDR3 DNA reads TGCAGTGCTAGACACCCCGGGACAGGGAGAAAGGAGACCCAGTACTTC. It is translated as CSARHPGTGRKETQYF.